Listed below are T cell receptor beta chains from one sample, sequenced in a study of blood T cell repertoires in COVID-19. Only in-frame clones appear in the TCRdb table, and some are missing; sequencing was by immunoSEQ multiplex PCR. The sample holds around 130,000 clones, roughly 83% seen once. The source material was peripheral blood. The source is a woman aged 80 or over with acute or convalescent COVID-19. CDR3s leave out the opening cysteine and the closing phenylalanine or tryptophan.

J	V	CDR3
TRBJ2-7	TRBV6-5	ASRGFGGAYEQY
TRBJ1-5	TRBV7-9	ASSLGGQGNQPQH
TRBJ1-5	TRBV4-1	ASSQERGQGNQPQH
TRBJ2-4	TRBV30	AWREGGSRAVAKNIQY
TRBJ1-2	TRBV18	ASSLTDRGLNYGYT
TRBJ1-5	TRBV2	ASSDSATDRKNQPQH
TRBJ1-6	TRBV9	ASSVTGTENSPLH
TRBJ1-5	TRBV6-5	ASSYSGGEGQPQH
TRBJ1-1	TRBV29-1	SVRAGYTEAF
TRBJ2-5	TRBV11-2	ASSRTSGRETQY
TRBJ1-2	TRBV18	ASSHRNRSNYGYT
TRBJ2-5	TRBV5-4	ASSQSGAFGETQY
TRBJ2-7	TRBV30	AWRPRTGGLY
TRBJ2-2	TRBV5-5	ASSLLATNTGELF
TRBJ1-2	TRBV30	AWSADRGSGYGYT
TRBJ2-1	TRBV27	ASSLGISGEQF
TRBJ1-1	TRBV12-3/TRBV12-4	ASSLGQGEAF
TRBJ1-1	TRBV6-5	ASRGTAANTEAF
TRBJ2-5	TRBV13	ASMTSGRQETQY
TRBJ2-1	TRBV9	ASSVGLAGGPYNEQF
TRBJ2-1	TRBV29-1	SVELSSGGDGEQF
TRBJ2-1	TRBV5-8	ASSLGRRSLAGVWEQF
TRBJ1-6	TRBV30	AWSVGGDSPLH
TRBJ1-4	TRBV4-1	ASSHLRGGGEKLF
TRBJ1-5	TRBV6-6	ASSRTTGGAGNQPQH
TRBJ2-3	TRBV11-3	ASSSGLAGGSTDTQY
TRBJ1-6	TRBV11-2	ASSFRGDSPLH
TRBJ1-4	TRBV2	ASGPVGLPNEKLF
TRBJ2-3	TRBV5-4	ASSLGTSDTDTQY
TRBJ2-2	TRBV21-1	ASSKVLGKETNTGELF
TRBJ2-5	TRBV15	ATSRGASAYQETQY
TRBJ1-1	TRBV21-1	APSGGGDGAF
TRBJ1-5	TRBV6-2/TRBV6-3	ASSKQRTGGWSNQPQH
TRBJ1-4	TRBV15	ATSSRRAPTEKLF
TRBJ1-5	TRBV28	ASSPTGQGNQPQH